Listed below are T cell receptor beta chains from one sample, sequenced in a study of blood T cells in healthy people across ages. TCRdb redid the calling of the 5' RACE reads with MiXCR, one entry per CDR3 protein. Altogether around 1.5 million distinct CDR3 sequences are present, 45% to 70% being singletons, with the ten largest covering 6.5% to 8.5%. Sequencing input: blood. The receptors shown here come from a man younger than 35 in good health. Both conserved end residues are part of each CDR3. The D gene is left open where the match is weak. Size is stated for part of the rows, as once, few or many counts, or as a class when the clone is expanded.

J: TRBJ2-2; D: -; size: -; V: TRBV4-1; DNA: TGCGCCAGCAGCCAATCTGAGGGGAACACCGGGGAGCTGTTTTTT; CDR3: CASSQSEGNTGELFF
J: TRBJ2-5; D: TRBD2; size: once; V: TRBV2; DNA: TGTGCCAGCAGTAGTAGCGGGGGCCACTCCTACAATGAGCAGTACTTC; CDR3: CASSSSGGHSYNEQYF
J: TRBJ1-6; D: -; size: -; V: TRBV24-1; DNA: TGTGCCACCAGTGATTCCGGGACCGAGGATCTTGATTCACCCCTCCACTTT; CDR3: CATSDSGTEDLDSPLHF
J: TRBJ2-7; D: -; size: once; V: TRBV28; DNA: TGTGCCAGCAGTTTTGAGGGTTTGGGCGAGCAGTACTTC; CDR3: CASSFEGLGEQYF
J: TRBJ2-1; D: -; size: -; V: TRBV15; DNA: TGTGCCACCAGCAGAGTGGCAGGGGACTACAATGAGCAGTTCTTC; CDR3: CATSRVAGDYNEQFF
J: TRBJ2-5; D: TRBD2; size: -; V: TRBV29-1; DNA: TGCAGCGTTGAAGCTCAAGGGGACTATCAAGAGACCCAGTACTTC; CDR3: CSVEAQGDYQETQYF
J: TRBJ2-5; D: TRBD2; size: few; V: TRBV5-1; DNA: TGCGCCAGCAGCTTGGGATTTCTAGCGGAACAAGAGACCCAGTACTTC; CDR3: CASSLGFLAEQETQYF
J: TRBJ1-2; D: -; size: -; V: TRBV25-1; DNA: TGTGCCAGCAGTGACCCTGACAGACTCTATGGCTACACCTTC; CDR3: CASSDPDRLYGYTF
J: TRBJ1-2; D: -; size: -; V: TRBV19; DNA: TGTGCCAGTAGTTCGGAGGGCGCCGGCTACACCTTC; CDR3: CASSSEGAGYTF
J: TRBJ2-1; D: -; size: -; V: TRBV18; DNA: TGTGCCAGCTCCCGACAGAGGAATAGGGACCGAAGCTCCTACAATGAGCAGTTCTTC; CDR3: CASSRQRNRDRSSYNEQFF
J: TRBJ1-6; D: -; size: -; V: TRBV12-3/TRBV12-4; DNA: TGTGCCAGCAGTTTAAGCTTTTGGGAGGGCCCCAATTCACCCCTCCACTTT; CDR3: CASSLSFWEGPNSPLHF
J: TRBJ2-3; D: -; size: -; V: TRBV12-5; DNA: TGTGCTAGTGGTTTGCGTCTCCATAGCCCCACAGATACGCAGTATTTT; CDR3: CASGLRLHSPTDTQYF
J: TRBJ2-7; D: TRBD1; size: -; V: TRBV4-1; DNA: TGCGCCAGCAGCCCCCGGACAGGGTCCGGCGAGCAGTACTTC; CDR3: CASSPRTGSGEQYF
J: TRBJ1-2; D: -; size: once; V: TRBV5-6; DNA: TGTGCCAGCAGCTTCGGGGCCGTCTACACCTTC; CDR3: CASSFGAVYTF
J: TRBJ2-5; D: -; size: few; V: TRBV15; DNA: TGTGCCACCAGCCGGGAGTGGGGGCAAGAGACCCAGTACTTC; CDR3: CATSREWGQETQYF
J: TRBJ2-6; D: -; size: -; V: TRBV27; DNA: TGTGCCAGCAGTTCGAACAGGTTTGGAGTTAGGGCTGGGGCCAACGTCCTGACTTTC; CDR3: CASSSNRFGVRAGANVLTF
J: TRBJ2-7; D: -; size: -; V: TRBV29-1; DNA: TGCAGCGTTGTTCTCGGGGATTACGACGAGCAGTACTTC; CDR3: CSVVLGDYDEQYF
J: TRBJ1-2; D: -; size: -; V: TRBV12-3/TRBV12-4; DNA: TGTGCGACCGAGGTGGCGGGCGGCTACACCTTC; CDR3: CATEVAGGYTF
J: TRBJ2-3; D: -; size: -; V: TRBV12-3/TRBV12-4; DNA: TGTGCCAGCAGTTCCTGGGGGGGGGCCCCTTCAGATACGCAGTATTTT; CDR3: CASSSWGGAPSDTQYF
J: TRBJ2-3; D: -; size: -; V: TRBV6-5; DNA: TGTGCCAGCAGTTACGACAGGTTCGGGGAAGCGCAGTATTTT; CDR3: CASSYDRFGEAQYF
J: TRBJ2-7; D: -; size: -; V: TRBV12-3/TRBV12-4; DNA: TGTGCCAGCAGTTTAGCGAGAAACGAGCAGTACTTC; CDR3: CASSLARNEQYF
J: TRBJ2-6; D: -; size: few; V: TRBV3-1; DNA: TGTGCCAGCAGCCAAGGGACAGTATCTGGGGCCAACGTCCTGACTTTC; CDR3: CASSQGTVSGANVLTF
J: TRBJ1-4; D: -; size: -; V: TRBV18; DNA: TGTGCCAGCTCACCGGCGGGAGGGGAAAAACTGTTTTTT; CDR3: CASSPAGGEKLFF
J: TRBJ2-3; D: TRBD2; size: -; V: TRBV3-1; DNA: TGTGCCAGCAGCCAAACGACTAGCCATATCACAGATACGCAGTATTTT; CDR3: CASSQTTSHITDTQYF
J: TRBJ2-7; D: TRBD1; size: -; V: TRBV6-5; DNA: TGTGCCAGCAGTTACACCAGGGGGCAAAACGAGCAGTACTTC; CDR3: CASSYTRGQNEQYF
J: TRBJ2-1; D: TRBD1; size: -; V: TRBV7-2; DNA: TGTGCCAGCAGCTCACAGGGGCGAGCTTTTAATGAGCAGTTCTTC; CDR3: CASSSQGRAFNEQFF
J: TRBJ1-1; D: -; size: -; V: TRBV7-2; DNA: TGTGCCAGCAGCCAGCCCGAGGGGAGAACTGAAGCTTTCTTT; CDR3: CASSQPEGRTEAFF
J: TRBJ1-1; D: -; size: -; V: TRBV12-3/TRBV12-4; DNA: TGTGCCAGCAGCGAGGGACACCTGAACACTGAAGCTTTCTTT; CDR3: CASSEGHLNTEAFF
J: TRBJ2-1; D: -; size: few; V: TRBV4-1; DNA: TGCGCCAGCAGCCAAGCGCCAGTATACAATGAGCAGTTCTTC; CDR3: CASSQAPVYNEQFF
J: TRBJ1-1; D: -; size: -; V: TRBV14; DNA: TGTGCCAGCAGCCCGAGGTCAGGGTGGACTGAAGCTTTCTTT; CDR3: CASSPRSGWTEAFF
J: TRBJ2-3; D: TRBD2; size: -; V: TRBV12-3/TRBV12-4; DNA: TGTGCCAGCAGTTTAAGCGGGGGTTACTCAGATACGCAGTATTTT; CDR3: CASSLSGGYSDTQYF
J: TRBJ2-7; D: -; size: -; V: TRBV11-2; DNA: TGTGCCAGCAGTAATAGGGAACACTCTTACGAGCAGTACTTC; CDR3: CASSNREHSYEQYF
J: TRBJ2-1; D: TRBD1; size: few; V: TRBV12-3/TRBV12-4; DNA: TGTGCCAGCAGTTCTCCGGGACAGAGCTACAATGAGCAGTTCTTC; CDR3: CASSSPGQSYNEQFF
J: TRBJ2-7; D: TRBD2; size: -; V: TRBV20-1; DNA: TGCAGTGCTAGAGATCCCAGCGGGGGCTTCTACGAGCAGTACTTC; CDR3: CSARDPSGGFYEQYF
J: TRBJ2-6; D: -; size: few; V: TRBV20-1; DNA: TGCAGTGCTAGGAAAGACAGCTACTCTGGGGCCAACGTCCTGACTTTC; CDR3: CSARKDSYSGANVLTF
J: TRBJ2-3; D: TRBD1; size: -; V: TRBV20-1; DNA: TGCAGTGCTAGGCGAACAGGGGCAGATACGCAGTATTTT; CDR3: CSARRTGADTQYF
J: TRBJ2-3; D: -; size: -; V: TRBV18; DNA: TGTGCCAGCTCACCGGGACCTCGCGCAGATACGCAGTATTTT; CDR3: CASSPGPRADTQYF
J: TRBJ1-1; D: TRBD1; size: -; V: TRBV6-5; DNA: TGTGCCAGCAGTTGGGGACAGGGGGCAAATGAAGCTTTCTTT; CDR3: CASSWGQGANEAFF
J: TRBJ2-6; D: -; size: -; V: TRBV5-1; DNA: TGCGCCAGCAGCTTGGAATCCGGAAGGAGCTCTGGGGCCAACGTCCTGACTTTC; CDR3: CASSLESGRSSGANVLTF
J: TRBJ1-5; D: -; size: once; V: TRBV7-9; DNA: TGTGCCAGCAGCTCCTCAAGTTCTCAGCCCCAGCATTTT; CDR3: CASSSSSSQPQHF
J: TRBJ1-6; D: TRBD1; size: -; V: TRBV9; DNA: TGTGCCAGCAGCGGTCGGGACAGCGCGACGATCTCCTATAATTCACCCCTCCACTTT; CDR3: CASSGRDSATISYNSPLHF
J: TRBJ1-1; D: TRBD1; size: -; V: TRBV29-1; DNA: TGCAGCGTTGATCTCCCGGACAGGGAGAGCACTGAAGCTTTCTTT; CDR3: CSVDLPDRESTEAFF
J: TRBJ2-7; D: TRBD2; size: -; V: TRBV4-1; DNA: TGCGCCAGCAGCCAAAGGACTAGCGGGATATACGAGCAGTACTTC; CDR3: CASSQRTSGIYEQYF
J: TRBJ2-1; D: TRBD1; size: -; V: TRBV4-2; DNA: TGTGCCAGCAGCCAAGAAGGGACAGGGAAAAATGAGCAGTTCTTC; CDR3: CASSQEGTGKNEQFF
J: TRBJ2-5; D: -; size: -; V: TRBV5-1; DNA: TGCGCCAGCAGCTCGGCCGGCGGTGGGGAGACCCAGTACTTC; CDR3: CASSSAGGGETQYF
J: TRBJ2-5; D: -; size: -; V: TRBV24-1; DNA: TGTGCCGCCAGTGATTATGCTTGGGTAGGGGTAGAGACCCAGTACTTC; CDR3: CAASDYAWVGVETQYF
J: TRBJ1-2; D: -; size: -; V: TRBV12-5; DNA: TGTGCTAGTGGTTTGGTACTAACGGGATCGGGAGGCTACACCTTC; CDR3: CASGLVLTGSGGYTF
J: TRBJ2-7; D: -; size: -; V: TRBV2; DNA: TGTGCCAGCAGGGTCGGACTTAACTCCTACGAGCAGTACTTC; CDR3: CASRVGLNSYEQYF
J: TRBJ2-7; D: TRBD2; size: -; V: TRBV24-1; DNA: TGTGCCACCGGGACTAGCGGGGGGAACGAGCAGTACTTC; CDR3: CATGTSGGNEQYF
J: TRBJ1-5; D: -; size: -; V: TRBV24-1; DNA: TGTGCCACCGCGGGCAGGGCCGGAAGCAATCAGCCCCAGCATTTT; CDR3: CATAGRAGSNQPQHF
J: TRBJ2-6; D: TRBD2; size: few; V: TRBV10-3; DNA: TGTGCCATCAGGAGGACTAGCGGGGGAAGTGGGGCCAACGTCCTGACTTTC; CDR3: CAIRRTSGGSGANVLTF
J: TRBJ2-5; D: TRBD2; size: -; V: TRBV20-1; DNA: TGCAGTGCTAGAGATGGGGACGGGGGGATAGAGACCCAGTACTTC; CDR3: CSARDGDGGIETQYF
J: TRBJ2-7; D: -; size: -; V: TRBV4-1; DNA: TGCGCCAGCAGCCAAGAACCAGGCTTAGACGAGCAGTACTTC; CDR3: CASSQEPGLDEQYF
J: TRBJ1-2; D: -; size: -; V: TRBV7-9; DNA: TGTGCCAACAGCTCCACAGGGAACTATGGCTACACCTTC; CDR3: CANSSTGNYGYTF
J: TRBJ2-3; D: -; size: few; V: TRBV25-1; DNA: TGTGCCAGCAGCTCTAGCTCCTTCACAGATACGCAGTATTTT; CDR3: CASSSSSFTDTQYF
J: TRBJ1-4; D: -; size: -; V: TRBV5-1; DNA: TGCGCCAGCAGCTTCGACTCTGCCTCAGGGGATAATGAAAAACTGTTTTTT; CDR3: CASSFDSASGDNEKLFF
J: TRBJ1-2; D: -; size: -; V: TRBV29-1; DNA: TGCAGCGTGGCCGGAAGCCAAGCCGATGGCTACACCTTC; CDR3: CSVAGSQADGYTF
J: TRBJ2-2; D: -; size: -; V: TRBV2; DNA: TGTGCCAGCACGAGGGGATCGACCGGGGAGCTGTTTTTT; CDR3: CASTRGSTGELFF